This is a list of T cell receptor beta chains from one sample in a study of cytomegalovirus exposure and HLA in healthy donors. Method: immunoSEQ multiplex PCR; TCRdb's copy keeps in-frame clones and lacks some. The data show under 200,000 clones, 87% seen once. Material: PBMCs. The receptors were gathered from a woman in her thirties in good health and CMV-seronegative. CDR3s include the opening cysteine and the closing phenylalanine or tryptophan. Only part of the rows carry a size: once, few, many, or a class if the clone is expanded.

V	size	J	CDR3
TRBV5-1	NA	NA	CASSLELAGLSYEQYF
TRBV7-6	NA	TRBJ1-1	CASSINRGRDTEAFF
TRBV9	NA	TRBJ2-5	CASSAEETQYF
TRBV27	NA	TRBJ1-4	CASSLKAGTGKLFF
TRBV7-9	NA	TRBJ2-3	CASSPPGSSTDTQYF
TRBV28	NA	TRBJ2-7	CASSSLGGGTYEQYF
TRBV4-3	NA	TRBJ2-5	CASSQDRGRLETQYF
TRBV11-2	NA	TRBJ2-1	CASSNQGTPLDEQFF
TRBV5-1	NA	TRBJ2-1	CASSLGDRPYNEQFF
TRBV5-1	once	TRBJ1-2	CASSLNLGGYGYTF
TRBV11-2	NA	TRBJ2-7	CASSLSTLAEGGGGQYF
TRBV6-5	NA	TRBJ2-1	CASSLLAGLNNEQFF
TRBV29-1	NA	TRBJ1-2	CSVDTGQLYGYTF
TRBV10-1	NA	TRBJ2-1	CASSESRGAGYNEQFF
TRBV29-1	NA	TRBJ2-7	CSVEEPSGLTYEQYF
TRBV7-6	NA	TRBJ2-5	CASSPAGGRETQYF
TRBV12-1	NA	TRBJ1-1	CASSFTTGGPNTEAFF
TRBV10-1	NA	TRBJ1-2	CASKGDYGYTF
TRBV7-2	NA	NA	CASSFHSGQGYEQYF